Presented here are 22 T cell receptor beta chains from one specimen sequenced in a study of T cell responses to AZD1222 COVID-19 vaccine. Generated by immunoSEQ multiplex PCR, the TCRdb table keeps only in-frame clones and is missing some. The sample includes 200,000 to 250,000 clones, about 92% of them seen just once. The material sequenced was peripheral blood, taken on day 0 of MenACWY control vaccination. All receptors derive from an adult in good health.

The V and J genes are TRBV2 and TRBJ1-5, with D maybe TRBD1 (6 bases). The V end lost 3 bases, the J end lost 7 bases, and 10 bases lay between the germline ends. The CDR3 runs to 13 residues. Per germline, CDR1 SNHLY and CDR2 FYNNEI. The CDR3 spells CASSETGRQPQHF. The CDR3 region has the DNA TGTGCCAGCAGTGAGACAGGCCGGCAGCCCCAGCATTTT.

Concerning this clone: The same CDR3 is also encoded by other DNA sequences in this sample. V and J are TRBV6-2 or TRBV6-3 and TRBJ1-1; weak D call: TRBD1 (6 bases). The CDR3 spans 14 residues. Germline values: CDR1 MNHEY, CDR2 SVGEGT. The V end lost 6 bases, the J end lost 0 bases, and 11 bases lay between the germline ends. CDR3 residues: CASSPGQLNTEAFF. Written as DNA, the CDR3 is TGTGCCAGCAGCCCGGGACAATTGAACACTGAAGCTTTCTTT.

This clone was detected once. In nucleotides, the CDR3 is TGTGCCAGCTCCCCAGGGTACGGGGGCTTAGGTTCACCCCTCCACTTT. Protein: CASSPGYGGLGSPLHF. V gene TRBV19 combines with J gene TRBJ1-6; TRBD1 might be the D (6 bases). The CDR3 consists of 16 residues. V was pared by 9 bases and J by 9 bases, with 24 bases between. CDR1 and CDR2 from the germline V gene are LNHDA and SQIVND (reference sequence).

The chain has TRBV23-1 and TRBJ1-2; D unclear. TRBV23-1 counts as an open reading frame of uncertain function. V gave up 3 bases and J gave up 1 base, with 9 bases separating them. This CDR3 spans 14 amino acids. The CDR3 bases are TGCGCCAGCAGTCAGTATCGGGGTAACTATGGCTACACCTTC. It encodes CASSQYRGNYGYTF.

The chain carries TRBV24-1 and TRBJ2-1, with no clear D. V was trimmed by 1 base and J by 7 bases, leaving 7 bases between them. Germline lookup yields CDR1 KGHDR and CDR2 SFDVKD. CDR3 length equals 13 residues. The CDR3 is CATSDFGVNEQFF. The CDR3 DNA reads TGTGCCACCAGTGATTTTGGGGTAAATGAGCAGTTCTTC.

Regarding this clone: Other DNA variants within this sample encode the same CDR3. The gene calls are TRBV10-3 and TRBJ1-1; D unresolved. CDR3 length: 13 amino acids. The V end lost 4 bases, the J end lost 1 base, and 7 bases lay between the germline ends. Germline CDR1 ENHRY, CDR2 SYGVKD. The CDR3 loop reads CAISVSGNTEAFF. The CDR3 DNA follows: TGTGCCATCAGTGTGTCGGGGAACACTGAAGCTTTCTTT.

This clone was counted a few times. This chain connects TRBV27 to TRBJ1-2, with 7 bases aligning to TRBD1. This CDR3 contains 15 residues. V was pared by 7 bases and J by 5 bases, with 13 bases of the junction left unmatched. Germline V gene sequence: CDR1 MNHEY, CDR2 SMNVEV (reference sequence). The CDR3 region is CASKITGTASYGYTF. CDR3 DNA: TGTGCCAGCAAAATCACCGGGACAGCCTCTTATGGCTACACCTTC.

The chain joins TRBV2 to TRBJ2-3; no definite D call. This CDR3 has 18 residues. The V gene's germline CDR1 is SNHLY and CDR2 FYNNEI. V shed 2 bases and J shed 2 bases, with 20 bases lying between them. The CDR3 coding sequence is TGTGCCAGCAGTGAAAACCCCTTCGGCCGGACGAACACAGATACGCAGTATTTT. It is translated as CASSENPFGRTNTDTQYF.

The V call is TRBV2, the J call TRBJ2-7, with 7 bases lining up with TRBD2. From germline, CDR1 is SNHLY and CDR2 FYNNEI. J gave up 1 base and V 9 bases, and 15 bases lay outside the gene matches. The CDR3 covers 16 residues. CDR3: CARSEVRASGSYEQYF. The CDR3 nucleotides are TGTGCCAGGTCCGAAGTGCGGGCTAGCGGTTCCTACGAGCAGTACTTC.

The chain links TRBV7-9 to TRBJ1-3, with D possibly matching TRBD1 (5 bases). Germline V gene lookup returns CDR1 SEHNR and CDR2 FQNEAQ (reference sequence). CDR3 length equals 14 residues. Trimming took off 5 bases at V and 4 bases at J, with 12 bases between the two ends. The CDR3 nucleotides are TGTGCCAGCAGCCACCGGGACGCAGGAAACACCATATATTTT. It codes for CASSHRDAGNTIYF.

V usage is TRBV6-2 or TRBV6-3 and J usage is TRBJ1-1; no clear D. Germline CDR1 reads MNHEY; CDR2 reads SVGEGT. The CDR3 has 11 amino acids. The V gene lost 3 bases and the J gene lost 3 bases, with 2 bases spanning the gap. The CDR3 DNA reads TGTGCCAGCAGTTATGACACTGAAGCTTTCTTT. It encodes CASSYDTEAFF.

The V call is TRBV3-1 (or the pseudogene TRBV3-2), the J call TRBJ1-6, with D possibly TRBD1 on 5 matching bases. Germline CDR1 reads LGHDT; CDR2 reads YNNKEL (reference sequence). The CDR3 is 13 amino acids. V dropped 6 bases and J dropped 7 bases, with 10 bases sitting between them. The CDR3: CASRGTVNSPLHF. The CDR3 DNA reads as TGTGCCAGCAGGGGGACGGTAAATTCACCCCTCCACTTT.

V is TRBV12-3 or TRBV12-4 and J is TRBJ1-2; D not resolved. V was cut by 9 bases and J by 2 bases, with 10 bases left in between. This CDR3 is built from 12 residues. The CDR3 spells CASAFGNYGYTF. The CDR3 DNA is TGTGCCAGTGCCTTTGGAAACTATGGCTACACCTTC.

The sample holds one count of this clone. The genes are TRBV18 and TRBJ2-3, with D uncertain. V lost 0 bases and J lost 6, with 7 bases in between. CDR1 and CDR2 (germline): KGHSH, LQKENI. The CDR3 consists of 13 residues. The CDR3 coding sequence is TGTGCCAGCTCACCACCGGGTTGGGATACGCAGTATTTT. Translating gives CASSPPGWDTQYF.

The gene calls are TRBV2 and TRBJ1-1, with 9 bases identical to TRBD1. The CDR3 has 15 amino acids. CDR1 SNHLY and CDR2 FYNNEI come from the germline V gene. Unmatched junction bases numbered 7, after V lost 6 bases and J lost 2 bases. The CDR3 loop reads CASSAEGQGNTEAFF. In DNA form, the CDR3 reads TGTGCCAGCAGCGCTGAGGGACAGGGAAACACTGAAGCTTTCTTT.

The chain combines TRBV28 with TRBJ1-5; TRBD1 agrees at 8 bases. The V and J ends lost 5 bases and 6 bases, in that order; junction bases with no gene match: 15. Looked up from germline, CDR1 is MDHEN and CDR2 is SYDVKM. The CDR3 consists of 17 residues. The CDR3 region is CASSTNKGQEVGQPQHF. The CDR3 DNA sequence: TGTGCCAGCAGTACGAATAAGGGACAGGAGGTTGGTCAGCCCCAGCATTTT.

This chain links TRBV5-4 with TRBJ2-1, with D perhaps TRBD2 (7 bases). The ends were cut back, 4 bases at V and 7 bases at J, with 24 bases in the middle. The CDR3 length is 17 residues. Germline assignment: CDR1 SGHNT and CDR2 YYREEE (reference sequence). The CDR3 nucleotides read TGTGCCAGCAGCCGAGGGGGAGCGGGAACCCAGTGGAATGAGCAGTTCTTC. As protein: CASSRGGAGTQWNEQFF.

This sequence joins TRBV3-1 (or the pseudogene TRBV3-2) and TRBJ2-3; 10 bases fit TRBD2. The ends lost 7 bases at V and 1 base at J; junction bases unmatched: 2. This CDR3 region has 14 residues. The germline gives CDR1 LGHDT, CDR2 YNNKEL (reference sequence). Here the CDR3 DNA reads TGTGCCAGCACCCTAGCGGGGGGCACAGATACGCAGTATTTT. Protein sequence: CASTLAGGTDTQYF.

The chain has TRBV5-1 and TRBJ1-4; perhaps TRBD1 as D (5 bases). CDR1 SGHRS and CDR2 YFSETQ come from the germline V gene. The CDR3 extends over 16 amino acids. Trimming took 2 bases from V and 6 from J, leaving 17 bases between them. CDR3 in DNA: TGCGCCAGCAGCTTAGGTTCTTCCGGGACGGATGAAAAACTGTTTTTT. Protein product: CASSLGSSGTDEKLFF.

This chain joins TRBV5-1 and TRBJ1-5; D gene ambiguous. Germline V gene data show CDR1 as SGHRS and CDR2 as YFSETQ. This CDR3 region has 16 residues. With 3 bases removed from V and 6 bases from J, the gap between germline ends came to 19 bases. Written as DNA, the CDR3 is TGCGCCAGCAGCTGGGGAGGGCAGGCTGAGGGTCAGCCCCAGCATTTT. This gives the protein CASSWGGQAEGQPQHF.

The J gene is TRBJ1-1, the V gene TRBV7-7; D gene ambiguous. CDR1 is SSHAT, CDR2 FNYEAQ, per germline (reference sequence). CDR3 length equals 15 residues. Here the CDR3 reads CASPGPSLMNTEAFF. The CDR3 DNA reads TGTGCTAGCCCGGGTCCAAGCCTCATGAACACTGAAGCTTTCTTT.

This clone was found once. The V call is TRBV5-4, the J call TRBJ2-1; D assignment may be TRBD1 or TRBD2 (6 bases each). The CDR3 is 15 amino acids. The V gene lost 5 bases and the J gene lost 2 bases, with 14 bases spanning the gap. CDR1 and CDR2 from the germline V gene are SGHNT and YYREEE (reference sequence). The CDR3 nucleotides are TGTGCCAGCAGTTTAGGGGGGCCGGCCTACAATGAGCAGTTCTTC. Translating gives CASSLGGPAYNEQFF.